The clone carrying this T cell receptor (beta chain) was detected a few times. As originally analysed: Counts of nucleated cells, estimated from reference gene primer amplification, were obtained. The protocol was immunoSEQ multiplex PCR, while the TCRdb copy is restricted to in-frame clones and leaves out a portion. Clonal size and the V and J genes are those of that table, whereas D and trimming came from the DNA. The sample consists of 270,000 or so clones, over 75% of them appearing once. This record belongs to a study of blood T cell repertoires in COVID-19. In the study overall: The United States, Italy and Spain supplied acute and convalescent COVID-19 samples. The cDNA or gDNA used as material had been derived from T cells, B-cell-depleted T cells, or PBMCs.

CDR3 length equals 14 residues. Sequenced: peripheral blood. V usage is TRBV21-1 and J usage is TRBJ2-2; the D call of TRBD1 is as the table states it, not checked on the DNA. TRBV21-1 is reported as a pseudogene. The sequence was collected from a human donor in a cohort sampled during active COVID-19. CDR3 residues: CASPHSGAPGELFF. DNA of the CDR3: TGTGCCAGCCCTCACTCAGGGGCCCCCGGGGAGCTGTTTTTT.